These T cell receptor beta chains were read from a single sample in a study of identifying expanded T cells in peripheral blood. The assay was immunoSEQ multiplex PCR, and TCRdb's table has in-frame clones only and misses some. The data show 90,000 or so clones, around 88% seen once. The sample taken for sequencing was blood. The receptors come from a person aged 18 to 75 in good health. Both conserved end residues are part of each CDR3. The D gene is left open where the match is weak. Clone size is given for some rows only: seen once, a few or many times, or a class if the clone is expanded.

clone_size: NA; v_call: TRBV4-1; j_call: TRBJ2-1; d_call: TRBD1; cdr3_aa: CASSSGGIPYNEQFF; cdr3_nt: TGCGCCAGCAGCTCAGGGGGAATCCCCTACAATGAGCAGTTCTTC
clone_size: NA; v_call: TRBV27; j_call: TRBJ2-3; d_call: NA; cdr3_aa: CASSLSRGLITDTQYF; cdr3_nt: TGTGCCAGCAGTTTATCCCGGGGGTTAATCACAGATACGCAGTATTTT
clone_size: once; v_call: TRBV29-1; j_call: TRBJ1-1; d_call: TRBD1; cdr3_aa: CSVEVFSPYKGGLNTEAFF; cdr3_nt: TGCAGCGTTGAAGTTTTCTCCCCCTACAAAGGGGGCCTGAACACTGAAGCTTTCTTT
clone_size: NA; v_call: TRBV6-5; j_call: TRBJ1-2; d_call: TRBD1; cdr3_aa: CASTQATGVYGYTF; cdr3_nt: TGTGCCAGCACCCAGGCGACAGGGGTCTATGGCTACACCTTC
clone_size: once; v_call: TRBV6-1; j_call: TRBJ2-3; d_call: NA; cdr3_aa: CASSESAAQYF; cdr3_nt: TGTGCCAGCAGTGAATCCGCCGCGCAGTATTTT
clone_size: NA; v_call: TRBV30; j_call: TRBJ1-1; d_call: NA; cdr3_aa: CAWTRGYTEAFF; cdr3_nt: TGTGCCTGGACTAGGGGGTACACTGAAGCTTTCTTT
clone_size: NA; v_call: TRBV7-9; j_call: TRBJ1-4; d_call: NA; cdr3_aa: CASSRGGGGEKLFF; cdr3_nt: TGTGCCAGCAGTCGGGGCGGCGGAGGTGAAAAACTGTTTTTT
clone_size: NA; v_call: TRBV6-5; j_call: TRBJ2-3; d_call: NA; cdr3_aa: CASSYSAAGEIAQYF; cdr3_nt: TGTGCCAGCAGTTACTCGGCGGCAGGGGAAATTGCGCAGTATTTT
clone_size: NA; v_call: TRBV6-1; j_call: TRBJ1-2; d_call: TRBD1; cdr3_aa: CASRDSGTANYGYTF; cdr3_nt: TGTGCCAGCAGGGATTCCGGGACAGCTAACTATGGCTACACCTTC
clone_size: NA; v_call: TRBV2; j_call: TRBJ2-2; d_call: NA; cdr3_aa: CASRMTRTGELFF; cdr3_nt: TGTGCCAGCAGAATGACGAGGACCGGGGAGCTGTTTTTT
clone_size: once; v_call: TRBV10-3; j_call: TRBJ1-4; d_call: NA; cdr3_aa: CATGPGLDEKLFF; cdr3_nt: TGTGCCACCGGACCGGGCTTGGATGAAAAACTGTTTTTT
clone_size: NA; v_call: TRBV29-1; j_call: TRBJ1-1; d_call: NA; cdr3_aa: CSVRREGVATEAFF; cdr3_nt: TGCAGCGTACGACGAGAGGGGGTCGCCACTGAAGCTTTCTTT
clone_size: NA; v_call: TRBV7-9; j_call: TRBJ2-7; d_call: NA; cdr3_aa: CASSSTGGATEQYF; cdr3_nt: TGTGCCAGCAGCTCGACAGGAGGGGCAACCGAGCAGTACTTC
clone_size: NA; v_call: TRBV6-1; j_call: TRBJ2-1; d_call: NA; cdr3_aa: CASSEESFSDYNEQFF; cdr3_nt: TGTGCCAGCAGTGAAGAAAGCTTTAGCGATTACAATGAGCAGTTCTTC
clone_size: NA; v_call: TRBV7-6; j_call: TRBJ1-5; d_call: NA; cdr3_aa: CASSLAGSNQPQHF; cdr3_nt: TGTGCCAGCAGCTTAGCTGGGAGCAATCAGCCCCAGCATTTT
clone_size: NA; v_call: TRBV2; j_call: TRBJ1-1; d_call: TRBD1; cdr3_aa: CASSGGRQGIAFF; cdr3_nt: TGTGCCAGCAGTGGAGGTAGACAGGGGATCGCTTTCTTT
clone_size: NA; v_call: TRBV18; j_call: TRBJ1-1; d_call: NA; cdr3_aa: CASSLRTAMNTEAFF; cdr3_nt: TGTGCCAGCTCGCTTCGGACAGCCATGAACACTGAAGCTTTCTTT
clone_size: NA; v_call: TRBV7-3; j_call: TRBJ1-1; d_call: NA; cdr3_aa: CASSPSPGMNTEAFF; cdr3_nt: TGTGCCAGCAGCCCCAGTCCCGGGATGAACACTGAAGCTTTCTTT
clone_size: NA; v_call: TRBV5-5; j_call: TRBJ1-1; d_call: NA; cdr3_aa: CASLLDASNTEAFF; cdr3_nt: TGTGCCAGCTTGCTGGACGCCTCGAACACTGAAGCTTTCTTT
clone_size: NA; v_call: TRBV5-1; j_call: TRBJ2-4; d_call: NA; cdr3_aa: CASSGSYKNIQYF; cdr3_nt: TGCGCCAGCAGCGGGTCCTACAAAAACATTCAGTACTTC
clone_size: NA; v_call: TRBV28; j_call: TRBJ2-7; d_call: NA; cdr3_aa: CASTFQGGGYEQYF; cdr3_nt: TGTGCCAGCACCTTCCAAGGAGGGGGCTACGAGCAGTACTTC
clone_size: NA; v_call: TRBV11-3; j_call: TRBJ2-5; d_call: NA; cdr3_aa: CASSLRTAQETQYF; cdr3_nt: TGTGCCAGCAGCCTCCGGACAGCCCAAGAGACCCAGTACTTC
clone_size: NA; v_call: TRBV10-3; j_call: TRBJ2-1; d_call: TRBD2; cdr3_aa: CAISETTGLAPNEQFF; cdr3_nt: TGTGCCATCAGTGAGACGACGGGACTAGCGCCTAATGAGCAGTTCTTC
clone_size: NA; v_call: TRBV9; j_call: TRBJ2-7; d_call: TRBD1; cdr3_aa: CASSGGTGVIKQYF; cdr3_nt: TGTGCCAGCAGCGGAGGGACAGGGGTTATCAAGCAGTACTTC
clone_size: once; v_call: TRBV19; j_call: TRBJ2-2; d_call: TRBD2; cdr3_aa: CASGRGLAVARELFF; cdr3_nt: TGTGCCAGTGGCCGAGGACTAGCGGTGGCCCGGGAGCTGTTTTTT
clone_size: NA; v_call: TRBV7-2; j_call: TRBJ2-7; d_call: TRBD1; cdr3_aa: CASSSHTGGRKYF; cdr3_nt: TGTGCCAGCAGCTCGCACACAGGGGGCAGGAAGTACTTC
clone_size: NA; v_call: TRBV11-2; j_call: TRBJ2-7; d_call: NA; cdr3_aa: CASSLYLRADRRSSYEQYF; cdr3_nt: TGTGCCAGCAGCTTATATTTGCGTGCAGACAGGCGTAGCTCCTACGAGCAGTACTTC